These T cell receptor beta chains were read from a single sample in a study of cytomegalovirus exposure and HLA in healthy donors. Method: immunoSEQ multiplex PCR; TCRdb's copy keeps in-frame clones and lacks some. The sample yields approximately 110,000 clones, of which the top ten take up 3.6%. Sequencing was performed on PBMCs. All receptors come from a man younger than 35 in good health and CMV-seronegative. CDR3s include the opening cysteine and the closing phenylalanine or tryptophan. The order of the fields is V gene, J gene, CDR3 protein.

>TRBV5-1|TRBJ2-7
CASSSRGPVVGEQYF
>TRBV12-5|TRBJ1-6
CASGLASGRGYSPLHF
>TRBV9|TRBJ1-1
CASSVGRVPNTEAFF
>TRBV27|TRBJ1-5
CASSAGRGSNQPQHF
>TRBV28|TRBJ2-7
CASSEPGQGLYYEQYF
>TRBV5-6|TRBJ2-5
CASSRRGWETQYF
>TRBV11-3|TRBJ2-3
CASSSAGGSTDTQYF
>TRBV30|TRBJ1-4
CAWSVVGAATNEKLFF
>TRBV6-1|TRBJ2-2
CASSDREAGELFF
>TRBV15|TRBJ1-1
CATSRDPTNTEAFF
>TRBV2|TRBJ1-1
CASSEALVSEAFF
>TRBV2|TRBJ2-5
CASSFLTGGETQYF
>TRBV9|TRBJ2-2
CASSVEGTGVPGELFF
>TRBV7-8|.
CASSPTSGSYEQYF
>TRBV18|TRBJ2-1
CASSPDRGNYNEQFF
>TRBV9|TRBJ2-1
CASSGTVNEQFF
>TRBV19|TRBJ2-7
CASKDREVSYEQYF
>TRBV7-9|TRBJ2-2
CASSPEEAGANGELFF
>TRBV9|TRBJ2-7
CASSVDPGHSYEQYF
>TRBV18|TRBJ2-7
CASSPLGAGSYEQYF
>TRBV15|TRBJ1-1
CATSRDQEATEAFF
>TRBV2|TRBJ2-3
CATTLAGITDTQYF
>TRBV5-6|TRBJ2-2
CASRERGTLGTGELFF
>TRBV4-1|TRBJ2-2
CASSPTGGVNTGELFF
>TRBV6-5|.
CATGGGASYEQYF
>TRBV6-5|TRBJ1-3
CASSYGEGYTIYF
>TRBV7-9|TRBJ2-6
CASSLPGIAGANVLTF
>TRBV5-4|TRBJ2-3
CASSLSRELTLTQYF
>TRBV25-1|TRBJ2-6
CASSESGVSSGANVLTF
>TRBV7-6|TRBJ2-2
CASSLSSTGELFF
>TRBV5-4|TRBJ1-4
CASMPDRRGEKLFF
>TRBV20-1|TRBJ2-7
CSARDSVKQYF
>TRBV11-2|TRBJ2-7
CASRPISQIYEQYF
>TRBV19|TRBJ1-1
CASSEAVLPLDYTEAFF
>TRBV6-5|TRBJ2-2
CASGYDRGNTGELFF
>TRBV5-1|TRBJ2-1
CASMRRVPYNEQFF
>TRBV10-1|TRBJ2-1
CASSESGGAHNEQFF
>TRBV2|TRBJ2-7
CAVLYSSPGYEQYF
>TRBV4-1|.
CASSQSGQAFYEQYF
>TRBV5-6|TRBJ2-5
CASSSLGTSGKVQYF
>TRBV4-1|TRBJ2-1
CASSRYQRRAYNEQFF
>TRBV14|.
CASSQGSGFAYEQYF
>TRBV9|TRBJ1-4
CASSVGGATNEKLFF